The 10 T cell receptor beta chains in this list originate from one sample, sequenced in a study of spatial heterogeneity in lung cancer. The sample's time point: sample taken at primary tumor resection. Unsorted whole RNA of tumor, nontumor lung or frozen PBMC was sequenced. Each CDR3 protein gets one entry after TCRdb re-called the 5' RACE reads with MiXCR. The sample records roughly 10,000 distinct CDR3 sequences, roughly 6.2% being singletons. Sequenced here: PBMCs, sampled at surgery. The receptors derive from a male donor with early-stage non-small cell lung cancer.

By its share, this clonotype is medium-sized. This beta chain slipped into a library made for alpha chains as a stray read, so its size is not meaningful. The CDR3 loop is CASTRRGAGELFF. The CDR3 DNA reads as TGTGCCAGCACCCGGCGGGGGGCCGGGGAGCTGTTTTTT. The chain uses TRBV28 and TRBJ2-2; 8 bases match TRBD2. The germline CDR1 and CDR2 sequences are MDHEN and SYDVKM. The CDR3 sequence is 13 residues long. Unmatched junction bases numbered 4, after V lost 7 bases and J lost 6 bases.

This clonotype came up a few times. This beta chain represents an off-target read in a library built for alpha chains; its size is of limited meaning. V is TRBV5-1 and J is TRBJ2-3; 7 bases match TRBD1. Trimming took 4 bases from V and 4 from J; bases not matched to a gene: 30. Per the germline V gene, CDR1 is SGHRS and CDR2 is YFSETQ. The CDR3 has 22 amino acids. Here the CDR3 reads CASSLDPEFGRGSRIGADTQYF. The CDR3, as DNA: TGCGCCAGCAGCCTTGATCCTGAATTCGGCAGGGGGTCACGAATCGGCGCAGATACGCAGTATTTT. Variable domain in full (rest from reference TRBV5-1 and TRBJ2-3): KAGVTQTPRYLIKTRGQQVTLSCSPISGHRSVSWYQQTPGQGLQFLFEYFSETQRNKGNFPGRFSGRQFSNSRSEMNVSTLELGDSALYLCASSLDPEFGRGSRIGADTQYFGPGTRLTVL.

This clonotype showed up many times. With the library built for alpha chains, this beta chain is off target and its frequency is not meaningful. This chain uses TRBV15 with TRBJ2-7; 7 bases are shared with TRBD1. The CDR3 is 15 amino acids. V was clipped by 1 base and J by 7 bases; unmatched bases: 10. Germline CDR1 reads LNHNV; CDR2 reads YYDKDF (reference sequence). The CDR3 nucleotides read TGTGCCACCAGCAGAGTCGGGACAGTTGCTCGGGAGCAGTACTTC. It translates to CATSRVGTVAREQYF.

This clonotype was recorded many times. Found in a library prepared for alpha chains, this beta chain is an off-target read, and its abundance has little meaning. For the CDR3, the DNA is TGTGCCAGCTCACCACAGATCCAAGAGACCCAGTACTTC. Its translation is CASSPQIQETQYF. V is TRBV18 and J is TRBJ2-5; D gene uncertain. Germline values: CDR1 KGHSH, CDR2 LQKENI. The CDR3 length is 13 residues. V lost 1 base and J lost 1, with 4 bases in between. The full variable domain, in which reference TRBV18 and TRBJ2-5 provide the parts outside the CDR3, is NAGVMQNPRHLVRRRGQEARLRCSPMKGHSHVYWYRQLPEEGLKFMVYLQKENIIDESGMPKERFSAEFPKEGPSILRIQQVVRGDSAAYFCASSPQIQETQYFGPGTRLLVL.

This clonotype occurred a few times. This beta chain appears as a stray read in a library generated for alpha chains; its size is not informative. V usage is TRBV5-1 and J usage is TRBJ1-6; 8 bases agree with TRBD1. V shed 0 bases and J 8 bases; nucleotides not matched to a gene: 10. Germline V gene sequence: CDR1 SGHRS, CDR2 YFSETQ. CDR3 length equals 17 residues. The CDR3 is CASSLATGQAMDSPLHF. CDR3 in DNA: TGCGCCAGCAGCTTGGCAACGGGACAGGCAATGGATTCACCCCTCCACTTT.

In this sample, this clonotype turned up a few times. A library made for alpha chains picked up this beta chain off target, so its size means little. V and J are TRBV5-5 and TRBJ1-3; no reliable D call. Per the germline V gene, CDR1 is SGHKS and CDR2 is YYEKEE (reference sequence). The V and J ends lost 0 bases and 2 bases respectively, with 6 bases between them. The CDR3 is 14 amino acids. The DNA of the CDR3 is TGTGCCAGCAGCTTGGCGGGAACTGGAAACACCATATATTTT. Amino acids: CASSLAGTGNTIYF.

This clonotype was detected ten times or more. This beta chain is an unintended read in a library built for alpha chains; its size means little. The CDR3 loop reads CSARDLGTWDTQYF. The CDR3 DNA reads as TGCAGTGCTAGAGATCTAGGGACCTGGGATACGCAGTATTTT. The V gene is TRBV20-1, the J gene TRBJ2-3; D is possibly TRBD1 or TRBD2 (5 bases each). The CDR3 length is 14 residues. V was cut by 0 bases and J by 6 bases, with 13 bases left in between. In germline, CDR1 is DFQATT, CDR2 SNEGSKA (reference sequence).

This clonotype is labeled medium-sized. This beta chain turned up in a library designed for alpha chains; as an off-target read, its abundance says little. V gene TRBV28 combines with J gene TRBJ2-1; D is unclear. CDR1 and CDR2 from the germline V gene are MDHEN and SYDVKM. V was clipped by 5 bases and J by 7 bases, with 12 bases between them. This CDR3 spans 13 amino acids. This chain's CDR3 is CASSKTSSNEQFF. CDR3 bases: TGTGCCAGCAGTAAGACAAGCTCGAATGAGCAGTTCTTC.

This clonotype showed up many times. This beta chain appears as a stray read in a library generated for alpha chains; its size is not informative. The rearrangement uses TRBV6-5 and TRBJ2-1; 10 positions match TRBD2. Germline V lookup: CDR1 MNHEY, CDR2 SVGAGI. V lost 8 bases to trimming and J lost 2 bases; unmatched junction nucleotides: 6. There are 15 residues in the CDR3. The CDR3 region is CASVAGGSTYNEQFF. CDR3 coding DNA: TGTGCCAGCGTAGCGGGAGGAAGCACCTACAATGAGCAGTTCTTC.

This clonotype was seen ten or more times. This beta chain appears as a stray read in a library generated for alpha chains; its size is not informative. V gene TRBV7-8 combines with J gene TRBJ1-5, with 10 nucleotides matching TRBD1. The V gene's germline CDR1 is SGHVS and CDR2 FQNEAQ. CDR3 length: 18 amino acids. V was pared by 2 bases and J by 2 bases, with 9 bases of the junction left unmatched. The CDR3 coding sequence is TGTGCCAGCAGCTTAACGTTTATTGGACAGGGGGGCAATCAGCCCCAGCATTTT. Translated: CASSLTFIGQGGNQPQHF.